This TCR beta chain is drawn from a study of blood T cell repertoires in COVID-19. Across the study: Specimens from acute and convalescent COVID-19 originated in the United States, Italy and Spain. In each case, the material was cDNA or gDNA derived from T cells, B-cell-depleted T cells, or PBMCs.

Original handling: Estimated nucleated cell counts came from reference gene primer amplification. Only in-frame clones appear in the TCRdb table, and some are missing; sequencing was by immunoSEQ multiplex PCR. V and J calls and clone size are copied from that table; D and trimming were computed from the DNA. The table has 95,000 to 100,000 clones, more than 70% seen once. V was pared by 6 bases and J by 3 bases, with 9 bases between. This CDR3 spans 12 amino acids. Germline lookup yields CDR1 MDHEN and CDR2 SYDVKM. This receptor was obtained from a woman aged 25 to 39 with acute or convalescent COVID-19. J is TRBJ2-7 and V is TRBV28, with TRBD2 as a possible D gene (5 bases). Specimen: peripheral blood. This CDR3 is CASREGRYEQYF. Written as DNA, the CDR3 is TGTGCCAGCAGAGAGGGTCGCTACGAGCAGTACTTC.